These 13 T cell receptor beta chains originate from one sample sequenced in a study of Tregs in tolerant kidney transplant recipients. Related graft donors supplied nonmyeloablative bone marrow transplants, and mixed chimerism was transient. The method was immunoSEQ multiplex PCR; TCRdb's version includes in-frame clones alone and lacks a portion of them. Found here are some 57,000 clones, 91% of them singletons; the top ten hold roughly 15%. The specimen comprised CD8+ T cells from blood (PBMCs), sampled 24 months after the transplant. These receptors all come from a human patient who received a combined kidney and bone marrow transplant. The graft donor may have given rise to some T cells.

This clone was seen only a few times. The chain carries TRBV29-1 and TRBJ1-1; no firm D call. V lost 3 bases and J 3 bases, leaving 5 bases between the germline ends. The CDR3 has 11 residues. The germline V gene has CDR1 SQVTM and CDR2 ANQGSEA. The CDR3 DNA reads TGCAGCGTTGACAGGTACACTGAAGCTTTCTTT. Protein product: CSVDRYTEAFF. The full variable domain, with the rest looked up from reference TRBV29-1 and TRBJ1-1, is SAVISQKPSRDICQRGTSLTIQCQVDSQVTMMFWYRQQPGQSLTLIATANQGSEATYESGFVIDKFPISRPNLTFSTLTVSNMSPEDSSIYLCSVDRYTEAFFGQGTRLTVV.

The chain has TRBV9 and TRBJ1-1; D call uncertain. There are 14 residues in the CDR3. CDR1 is SGDLS and CDR2 is YYNGEE in the germline V gene. V was clipped by 2 bases and J by 5 bases, with 13 bases between them. CDR3 bases: TGTGCCAGCAGCGTTGGTTCTCGAGGGACTGAAGCTTTCTTT. Translating it yields CASSVGSRGTEAFF.

This clone was observed a handful of times. The V and J genes are TRBV4-2 and TRBJ2-1; the D gene is possibly TRBD2 (5 bases). Germline loops: CDR1 LGHNA, CDR2 YNFKEQ. V lost 4 bases, J lost 9 bases, and 16 bases lay in between. The CDR3 sequence is 14 residues long. The CDR3 DNA follows: TGTGCCAGCAGCCCGACAACGGGGTTGGGTGAGCAGTTCTTC. Encoded protein: CASSPTTGLGEQFF.

The rearrangement links TRBV28 to TRBJ1-3; 7 positions agree with TRBD1. The CDR3 sequence is 20 residues long. V trimming: 4 bases; J trimming: 0 bases; junction bases outside the gene matches: 18. Germline values: CDR1 MDHEN, CDR2 SYDVKM. The CDR3 DNA is TGTGCCAGCAGTTCGGCCTGGGACAGCAAACTGAAGTTCTCTGGAAACACCATATATTTT. Its protein product is CASSSAWDSKLKFSGNTIYF. Using reference TRBV28 and TRBJ1-3 for the parts outside the CDR3, the full variable domain is DVKVTQSSRYLVKRTGEKVFLECVQDMDHENMFWYRQDPGLGLRLIYFSYDVKMKEKGDIPEGYSVSREKKERFSLILESASTNQTSMYLCASSSAWDSKLKFSGNTIYFGEGSWLTVV.

In regard to this clone: Other DNA sequences in the same sample also yield this CDR3. The rearrangement uses TRBV7-3 and TRBJ1-6, with D tentatively TRBD1 (6 bases). Trimming took off 4 bases at V and 7 bases at J, with 11 bases between the two ends. Looked up from germline, CDR1 is SGHTA and CDR2 is FQGTGA. The CDR3 runs to 14 residues. CDR3 sequence (DNA): TGTGCCAGCAGCTGGACAGTCGAGAATTCACCCCTCCACTTT. It yields the protein CASSWTVENSPLHF. Full variable domain (remainder filled in from reference TRBV7-3 and TRBJ1-6): GAGVSQTPSNKVTEKGKYVELRCDPISGHTALYWYRQSLGQGPEFLIYFQGTGAADDSGLPNDRFFAVRPEGSVSTLKIQRTERGDSAVYLCASSWTVENSPLHFGNGTRLTVT.

Notes on this clone: The junction and the germline gene differ at one end; a read error may be behind it. This chain connects TRBV28 to TRBJ2-7; 9 bases align to TRBD1. From germline, CDR1 is MDHEN and CDR2 SYDVKM. The CDR3 is made up of 16 amino acids. CDR3: CTSSSPGTGSSVEQYF. The CDR3 nucleotides read TGTACCAGCAGCAGTCCCGGGACAGGGTCCTCGGTCGAGCAGTACTTC. Together with reference TRBV28 and TRBJ2-7, the CDR3 gives the full variable domain: DVKVTQSSRYLVKRTGEKVFLECVQDMDHENMFWYRQDPGLGLRLIYFSYDVKMKEKGDIPEGYSVSREKKERFSLILESASTNQTSMYLCTSSSPGTGSSVEQYFGPGTRLTVT.

The sample holds a few counts of this clone. The gene calls are TRBV5-4 and TRBJ2-7, with a possible D match to TRBD1 (6 bases). CDR1 is SGHNT and CDR2 is YYREEE in the germline V gene (reference sequence). V lost 1 base to trimming and J lost 3 bases, with 14 bases between them. The CDR3 totals 15 residues. The CDR3 loop is CASSLLIGQFYEQYF. CDR3 DNA sequence: TGTGCCAGCAGCTTGTTAATAGGACAGTTCTACGAGCAGTACTTC.

The J gene is TRBJ2-7, the V gene TRBV27; D gene unclear. Trimming shortened V by 2 bases and J by 1 base, and 15 bases separated the two germline ends. Per the germline V gene, CDR1 is MNHEY and CDR2 is SMNVEV (reference sequence). CDR3 length equals 16 residues. The CDR3 sequence: CASSLNFGGRSYEQYF. The DNA of the CDR3 is TGTGCCAGCAGTTTAAATTTCGGCGGCCGTTCCTACGAGCAGTACTTC.

The J gene is TRBJ2-7, the V gene TRBV6-5, with 8 nucleotides matching TRBD2. This CDR3 region has 12 residues. Germline CDR1 and CDR2: MNHEY and SVGAGI. The CDR3 spells CVCWGSGGEQYF. The CDR3 DNA reads TGTGTCTGCTGGGGCAGCGGGGGCGAGCAGTACTTC.

The chain uses TRBV4-1 and TRBJ2-3; 8 bases are shared with TRBD1. The germline gives CDR1 MGHRA, CDR2 YSYEKL. CDR3 size: 17 residues. V lost 3 bases to trimming and J lost 2 bases; unmatched junction nucleotides: 10. The CDR3, as DNA: TGCGCCAGCAGCCATCGTACAGGGGGTCTCCCCACAGATACGCAGTATTTT. Translating gives CASSHRTGGLPTDTQYF.

The V call is TRBV7-8, the J call TRBJ2-5, with 7 bases identical to TRBD1. The J call may be in error: the DNA end matches TRBJ2-7 better. The germline CDR1 and CDR2 sequences are SGHVS and FQNEAQ. This CDR3 has 13 residues. CDR3 sequence: CASSFLGQSEQYF. Here the CDR3 DNA reads TGTGCCAGCAGCTTCTTGGGACAGAGCGAGCAGTACTTC.

The chain is built from TRBV25-1 and TRBJ2-7; 10 nucleotides agree with TRBD1. With V trimmed by 0 bases and J by 3 bases, 2 bases remained unmatched. The germline V gene encodes CDR1 MGHDK and CDR2 SYGVNS. The CDR3 is made up of 15 amino acids. The CDR3 sequence: CASSEYGTGVYEQYF. CDR3 in DNA: TGTGCCAGCAGTGAATACGGGACAGGGGTCTACGAGCAGTACTTC.

This clone was seen only once. The rearrangement joins TRBV7-9 to TRBJ2-7; 8 bases line up with TRBD1. The CDR3 consists of 16 residues. Germline CDR1 is SEHNR and CDR2 is FQNEAQ (reference sequence). J gave up 2 bases and V 5 bases, and 11 bases lay outside the gene matches. Here the CDR3 DNA reads TGTGCCAGCAGCCCGACAGGGGCGCGAACTACCTACGAGCAGTACTTC. This sequence encodes CASSPTGARTTYEQYF. The full variable domain, rest sourced from reference TRBV7-9 and TRBJ2-7, is DTGVSQNPRHKITKRGQNVTFRCDPISEHNRLYWYRQTLGQGPEFLTYFQNEAQLEKSRLLSDRFSAERPKGSFSTLEIQRTEQGDSAMYLCASSPTGARTTYEQYFGPGTRLTVT.